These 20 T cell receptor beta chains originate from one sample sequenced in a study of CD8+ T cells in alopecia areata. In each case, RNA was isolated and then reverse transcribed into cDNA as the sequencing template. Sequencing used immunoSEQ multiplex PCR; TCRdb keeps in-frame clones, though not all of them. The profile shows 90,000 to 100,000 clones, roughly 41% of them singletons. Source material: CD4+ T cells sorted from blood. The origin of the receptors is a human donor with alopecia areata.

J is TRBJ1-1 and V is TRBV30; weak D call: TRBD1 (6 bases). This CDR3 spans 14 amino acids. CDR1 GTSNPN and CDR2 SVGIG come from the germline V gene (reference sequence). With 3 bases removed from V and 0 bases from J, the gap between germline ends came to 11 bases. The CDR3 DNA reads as TGTGCCTGGAGCGAAGACAGGATGAACACTGAAGCTTTCTTT. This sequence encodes CAWSEDRMNTEAFF.

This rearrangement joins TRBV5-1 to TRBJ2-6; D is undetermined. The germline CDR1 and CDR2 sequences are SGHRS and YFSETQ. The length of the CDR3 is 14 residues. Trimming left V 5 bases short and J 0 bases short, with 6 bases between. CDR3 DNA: TGCGCCAGCAGGCCCTCCTCTGGGGCCAACGTCCTGACTTTC. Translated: CASRPSSGANVLTF.

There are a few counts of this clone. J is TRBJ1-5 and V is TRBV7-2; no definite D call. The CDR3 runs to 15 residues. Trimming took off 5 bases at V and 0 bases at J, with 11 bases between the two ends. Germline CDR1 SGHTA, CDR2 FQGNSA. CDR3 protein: CASSPDGISNQPQHF. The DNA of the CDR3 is TGTGCCAGCAGCCCGGACGGGATTAGCAATCAGCCCCAGCATTTT.

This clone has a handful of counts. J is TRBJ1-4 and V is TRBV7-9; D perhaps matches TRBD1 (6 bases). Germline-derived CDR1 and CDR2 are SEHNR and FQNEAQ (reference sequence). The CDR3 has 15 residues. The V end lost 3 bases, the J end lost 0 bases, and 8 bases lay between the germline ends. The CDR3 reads CASSFTGTTNEKLFF. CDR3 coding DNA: TGTGCCAGCAGCTTTACAGGGACAACTAATGAAAAACTGTTTTTT.

Here the CDR3 reads CASSPDTQETQYF. The DNA of the CDR3 is TGTGCCAGCTCACCAGACACCCAAGAGACCCAGTACTTC. The V call is TRBV18, the J call TRBJ2-5; D gene uncertain. CDR1 and CDR2 from the germline V gene are KGHSH and LQKENI. The CDR3 loop spans 13 amino acids. The V end was cut by 2 bases, the J end by 1 base, with 5 bases between.

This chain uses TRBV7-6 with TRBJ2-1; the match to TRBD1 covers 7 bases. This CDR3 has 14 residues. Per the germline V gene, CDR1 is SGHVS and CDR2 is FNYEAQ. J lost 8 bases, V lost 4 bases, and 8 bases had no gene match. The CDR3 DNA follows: TGTGCCAGCAGCTCCCCTATAACAGGGGATGAGCAGTTCTTC. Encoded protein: CASSSPITGDEQFF. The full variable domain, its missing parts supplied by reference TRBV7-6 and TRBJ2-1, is GAGVSQSPRYKVTKRGQDVALRCDPISGHVSLYWYRQALGQGPEFLTYFNYEAQQDKSGLPNDRFSAERPEGSISTLTIQRTEQRDSAMYRCASSSPITGDEQFFGPGTRLTVL.

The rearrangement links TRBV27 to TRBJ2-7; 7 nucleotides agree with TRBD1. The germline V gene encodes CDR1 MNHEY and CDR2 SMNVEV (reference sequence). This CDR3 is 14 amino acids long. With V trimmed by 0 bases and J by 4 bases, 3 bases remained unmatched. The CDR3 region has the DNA TGTGCCAGCAGTTTATCGGGCAGGGGGTACGAGCAGTACTTC. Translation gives CASSLSGRGYEQYF.

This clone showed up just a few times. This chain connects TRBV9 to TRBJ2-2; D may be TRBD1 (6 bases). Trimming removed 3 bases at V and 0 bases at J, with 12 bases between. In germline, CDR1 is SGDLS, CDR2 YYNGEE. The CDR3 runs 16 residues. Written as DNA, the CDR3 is TGTGCCAGCAGCGCAGGGACATTCGCGAACACCGGGGAGCTGTTTTTT. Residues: CASSAGTFANTGELFF.

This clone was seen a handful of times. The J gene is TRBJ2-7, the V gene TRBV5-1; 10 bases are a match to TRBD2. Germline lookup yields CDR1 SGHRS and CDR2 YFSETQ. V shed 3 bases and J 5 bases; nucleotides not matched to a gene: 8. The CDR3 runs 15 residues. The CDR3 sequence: CASSWGLATANEQYF. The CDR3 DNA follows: TGCGCCAGCAGCTGGGGACTAGCGACCGCCAACGAGCAGTACTTC.

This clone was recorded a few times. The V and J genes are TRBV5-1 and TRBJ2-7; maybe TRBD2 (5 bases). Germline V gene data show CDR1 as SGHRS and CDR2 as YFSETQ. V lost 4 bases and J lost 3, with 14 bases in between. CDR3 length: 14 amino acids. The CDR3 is CASSGRPGNYEQYF. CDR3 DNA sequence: TGCGCCAGCAGCGGGCGGCCGGGGAACTACGAGCAGTACTTC. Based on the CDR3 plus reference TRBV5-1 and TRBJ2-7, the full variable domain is KAGVTQTPRYLIKTRGQQVTLSCSPISGHRSVSWYQQTPGQGLQFLFEYFSETQRNKGNFPGRFSGRQFSNSRSEMNVSTLELGDSALYLCASSGRPGNYEQYFGPGTRLTVT.

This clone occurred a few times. In DNA, the CDR3 is TGCAGCGTAATCGACACAGCCATGTTGTACCAAGAGACCCAGTACTTC. Amino acids: CSVIDTAMLYQETQYF. J is TRBJ2-5 and V is TRBV29-1; D gene unclear. This CDR3 is 16 amino acids long. Germline-derived CDR1 and CDR2 are SQVTM and ANQGSEA. V lost 6 bases and J lost 0, with 20 bases in between.

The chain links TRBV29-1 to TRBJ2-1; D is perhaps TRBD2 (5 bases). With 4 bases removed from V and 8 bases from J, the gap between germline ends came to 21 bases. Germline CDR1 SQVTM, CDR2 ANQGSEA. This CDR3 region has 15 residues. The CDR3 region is CSVARISPRRDEQFF. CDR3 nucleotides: TGCAGCGTTGCCAGGATCTCCCCCAGGCGGGATGAGCAGTTCTTC.

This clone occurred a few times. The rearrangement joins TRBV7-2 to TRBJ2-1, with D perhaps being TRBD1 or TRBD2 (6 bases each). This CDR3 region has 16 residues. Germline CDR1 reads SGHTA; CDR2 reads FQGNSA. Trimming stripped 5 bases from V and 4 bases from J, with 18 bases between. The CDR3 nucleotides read TGTGCCAGCAGCCAAGCCCCGGGGGCGCTTTACAATGAGCAGTTCTTC. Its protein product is CASSQAPGALYNEQFF.

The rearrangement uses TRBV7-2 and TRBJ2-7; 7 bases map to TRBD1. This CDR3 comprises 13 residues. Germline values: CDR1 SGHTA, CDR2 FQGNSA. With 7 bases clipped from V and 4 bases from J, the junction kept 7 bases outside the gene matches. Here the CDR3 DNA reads TGTGCCAGCAACAAGAGGGGGCTGTACGAGCAGTACTTC. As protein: CASNKRGLYEQYF.

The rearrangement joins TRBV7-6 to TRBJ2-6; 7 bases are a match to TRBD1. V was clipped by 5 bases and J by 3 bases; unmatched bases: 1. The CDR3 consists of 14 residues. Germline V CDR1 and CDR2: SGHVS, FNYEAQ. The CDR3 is CASSHRGGANVLTF. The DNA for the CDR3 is TGTGCCAGCAGCCACAGGGGTGGGGCCAACGTCCTGACTTTC.

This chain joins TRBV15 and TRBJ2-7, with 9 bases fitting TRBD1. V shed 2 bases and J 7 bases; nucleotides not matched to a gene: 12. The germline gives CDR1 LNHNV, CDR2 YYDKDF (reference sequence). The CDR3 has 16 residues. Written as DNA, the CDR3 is TGTGCCACCAGCAGATGGCCGGGACAGGGAGTACGAGAGCAGTACTTC. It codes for CATSRWPGQGVREQYF.

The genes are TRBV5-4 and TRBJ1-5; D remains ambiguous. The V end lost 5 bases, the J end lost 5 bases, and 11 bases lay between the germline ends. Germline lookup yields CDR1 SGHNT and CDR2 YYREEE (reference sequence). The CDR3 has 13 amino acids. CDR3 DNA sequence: TGTGCCAGCAGTGCGGAACCACATCAGCCCCAGCATTTT. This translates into CASSAEPHQPQHF.

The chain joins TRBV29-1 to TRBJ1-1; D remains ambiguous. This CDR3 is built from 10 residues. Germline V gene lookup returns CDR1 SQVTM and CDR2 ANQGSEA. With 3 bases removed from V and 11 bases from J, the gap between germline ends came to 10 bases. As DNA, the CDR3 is TGCAGCGTTGAGTGGGGTGGTGCTTTCTTT. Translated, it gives CSVEWGGAFF.

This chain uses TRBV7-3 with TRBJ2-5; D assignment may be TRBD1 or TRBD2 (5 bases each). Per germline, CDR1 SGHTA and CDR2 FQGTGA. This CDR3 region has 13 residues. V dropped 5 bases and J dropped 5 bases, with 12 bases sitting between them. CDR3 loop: CASSPGPRETQYF. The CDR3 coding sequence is TGTGCCAGCAGCCCGGGGCCGCGGGAGACCCAGTACTTC.

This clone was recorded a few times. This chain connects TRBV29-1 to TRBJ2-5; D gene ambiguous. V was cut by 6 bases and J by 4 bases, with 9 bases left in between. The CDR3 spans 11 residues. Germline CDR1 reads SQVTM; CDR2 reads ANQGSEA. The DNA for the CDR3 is TGCAGCGTGCCCCCTTTAGAGACCCAGTACTTC. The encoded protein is CSVPPLETQYF.